What follows describes a single T cell receptor (beta chain). Its antigen is as yet unknown. Tagging with unique molecular identifiers was a feature of the TCR beta cDNA libraries. TCRdb ran MiXCR on the PCR reads and lists one entry per CDR3 protein. The sample consists of 450,000 to 700,000 distinct CDR3 sequences, around 44% of them appearing once. This CDR3 has 14 amino acids. V was trimmed by 8 bases and J by 2 bases, leaving 13 bases between them. Germline CDR1 SEHNR, CDR2 FQNEAQ (reference sequence). This specimen belongs to a study of post-analysis software for immune sequencing data. Background on the study: Recorded subtypes: relapsing-remitting, secondary progressive, progressive-relapsing; some patients unannotated.

Points from the study as a whole: A handful of TRBV segments were more frequent in patients than controls; TRBV5-6, TRBV5-1 and TRBV20-1 belonged to this group. F measure grouped same-batch samples tightly together. The normalized Chao1 diversity of multiple sclerosis patients was significantly lower than that of controls.

V and J are TRBV7-9 and TRBJ2-1, with D possibly matching TRBD2 (6 bases). Input material: blood. This TCR derives from a girl aged 5 to 17 with multiple sclerosis. The CDR3 nucleotides are TGTGCCAGCGCACGGGACTCCGCCTACAATGAGCAGTTCTTC. Protein: CASARDSAYNEQFF.